This T cell receptor (beta chain) was found in a study of beta chain features in type 1 diabetes. Overall study context: The study found patients and healthy donors alike in age, gender and cell yields. All samples combined gave fewer than 110 million sorted cells for examination.

Once sorted, every population was more than 95% pure. Expressed TCRB transcripts were sequenced because the isolated RNA had all been reverse transcribed beforehand. The table came from immunoSEQ multiplex PCR; TCRdb's copy has only in-frame clones and leaves some out. The table lists approximately 380,000 clones, approximately 15% of them singletons. The TCR originated in a woman younger than 35 in good health. Source material: naive CD4+ T cells from blood.

Here the CDR3 reads CASSPSGSGSQYF. The CDR3 DNA follows: TGTGCCAGCAGTCCGTCTGGATCGGGGTCGCAGTACTTC. The rearrangement joins TRBV25-1 to TRBJ2-7; D is perhaps TRBD2 (5 bases). V lost 5 bases and J 9 bases, leaving 17 bases between the germline ends. This CDR3 is 13 amino acids long. Germline CDR1 reads MGHDK; CDR2 reads SYGVNS.